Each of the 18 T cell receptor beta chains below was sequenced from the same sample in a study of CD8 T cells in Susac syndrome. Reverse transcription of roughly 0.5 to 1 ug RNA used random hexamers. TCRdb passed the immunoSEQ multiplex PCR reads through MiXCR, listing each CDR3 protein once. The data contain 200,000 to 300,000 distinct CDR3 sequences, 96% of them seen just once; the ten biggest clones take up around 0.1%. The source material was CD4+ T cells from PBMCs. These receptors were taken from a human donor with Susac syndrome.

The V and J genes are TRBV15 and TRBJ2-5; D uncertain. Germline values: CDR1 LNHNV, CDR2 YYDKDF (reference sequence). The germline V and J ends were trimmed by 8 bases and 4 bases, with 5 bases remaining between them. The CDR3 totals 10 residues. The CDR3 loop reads CATGPETQYF. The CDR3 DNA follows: TGTGCCACCGGGCCAGAGACCCAGTACTTC.

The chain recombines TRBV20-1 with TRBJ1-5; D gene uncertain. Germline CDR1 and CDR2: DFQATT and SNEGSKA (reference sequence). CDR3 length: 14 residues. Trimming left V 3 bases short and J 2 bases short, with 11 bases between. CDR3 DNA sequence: TGCAGTGCTAGTGTGGCCGGGCGCAATCAGCCCCAGCATTTT. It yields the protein CSASVAGRNQPQHF.

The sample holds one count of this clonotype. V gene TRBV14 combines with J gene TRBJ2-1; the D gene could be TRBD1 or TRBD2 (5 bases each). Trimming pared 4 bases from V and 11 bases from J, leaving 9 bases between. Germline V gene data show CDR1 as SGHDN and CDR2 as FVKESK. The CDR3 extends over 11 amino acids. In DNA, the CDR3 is TGTGCCAGCAGCCCGGGACCTCAGCAGTTCTTC. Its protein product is CASSPGPQQFF.

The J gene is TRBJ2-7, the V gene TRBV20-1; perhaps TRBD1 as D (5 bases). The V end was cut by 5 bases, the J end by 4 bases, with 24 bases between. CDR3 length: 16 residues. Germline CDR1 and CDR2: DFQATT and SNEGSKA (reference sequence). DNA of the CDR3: TGCAGTGCTGGGCCGCCTGGGGCGCGAGCGTCTTACGAGCAGTACTTC. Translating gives CSAGPPGARASYEQYF.

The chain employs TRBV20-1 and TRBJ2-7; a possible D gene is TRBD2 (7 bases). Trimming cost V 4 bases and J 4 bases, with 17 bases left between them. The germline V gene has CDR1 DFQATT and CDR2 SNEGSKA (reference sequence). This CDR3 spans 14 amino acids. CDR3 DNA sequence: TGCAGTGCTATGGGACGGGGGGCAAGGTACGAGCAGTACTTC. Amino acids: CSAMGRGARYEQYF.

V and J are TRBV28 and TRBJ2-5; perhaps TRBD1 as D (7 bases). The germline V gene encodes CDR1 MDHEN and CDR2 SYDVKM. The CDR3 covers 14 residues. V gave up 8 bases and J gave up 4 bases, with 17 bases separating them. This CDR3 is CASVFQGGRETQYF. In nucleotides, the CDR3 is TGTGCCAGCGTATTCCAGGGGGGTAGAGAGACCCAGTACTTC.

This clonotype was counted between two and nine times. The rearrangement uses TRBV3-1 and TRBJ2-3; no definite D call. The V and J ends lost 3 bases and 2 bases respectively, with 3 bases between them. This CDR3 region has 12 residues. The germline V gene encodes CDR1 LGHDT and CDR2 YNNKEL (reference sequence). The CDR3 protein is CASSQLTDTQYF. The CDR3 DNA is TGTGCCAGCAGCCAGCTCACAGATACGCAGTATTTT.

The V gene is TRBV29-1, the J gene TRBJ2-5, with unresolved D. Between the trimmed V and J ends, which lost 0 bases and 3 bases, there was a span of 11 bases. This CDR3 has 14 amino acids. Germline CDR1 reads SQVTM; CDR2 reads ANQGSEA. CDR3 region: CSVEDLNSEETQYF. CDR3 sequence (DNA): TGCAGCGTTGAAGATCTGAACAGCGAAGAGACCCAGTACTTC. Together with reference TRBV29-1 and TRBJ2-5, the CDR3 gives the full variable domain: SAVISQKPSRDICQRGTSLTIQCQVDSQVTMMFWYRQQPGQSLTLIATANQGSEATYESGFVIDKFPISRPNLTFSTLTVSNMSPEDSSIYLCSVEDLNSEETQYFGPGTRLLVL.

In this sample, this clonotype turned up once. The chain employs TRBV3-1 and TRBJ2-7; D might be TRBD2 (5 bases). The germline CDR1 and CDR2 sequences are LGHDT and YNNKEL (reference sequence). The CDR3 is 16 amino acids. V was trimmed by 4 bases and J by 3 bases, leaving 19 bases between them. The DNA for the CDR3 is TGTGCCAGCAGCCCAATCCGTACGGGGAATCGCTACGAGCAGTACTTC. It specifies CASSPIRTGNRYEQYF.

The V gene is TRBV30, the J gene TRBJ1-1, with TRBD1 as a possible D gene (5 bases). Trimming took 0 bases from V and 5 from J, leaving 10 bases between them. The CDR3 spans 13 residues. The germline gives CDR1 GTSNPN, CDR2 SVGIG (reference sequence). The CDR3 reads CAWSVLGGTEAFF. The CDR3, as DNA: TGTGCCTGGAGTGTACTCGGGGGTACTGAAGCTTTCTTT.

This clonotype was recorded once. The DNA for the CDR3 is TGCAGTGCCGCCATGACTGGAGCCTTAGCCAAAAACATTCAGTACTTC. As protein: CSAAMTGALAKNIQYF. V usage is TRBV20-1 and J usage is TRBJ2-4, with unresolved D. CDR3 length: 16 residues. CDR1 DFQATT and CDR2 SNEGSKA come from the germline V gene (reference sequence). V was clipped by 6 bases and J by 0 bases, with 18 bases between them.

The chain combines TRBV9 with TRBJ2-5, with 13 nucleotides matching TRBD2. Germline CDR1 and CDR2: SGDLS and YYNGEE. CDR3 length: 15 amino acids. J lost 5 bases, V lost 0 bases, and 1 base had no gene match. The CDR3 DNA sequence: TGTGCCAGCAGCGTAGGGACTAGCGGGGGCGAGACCCAGTACTTC. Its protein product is CASSVGTSGGETQYF.

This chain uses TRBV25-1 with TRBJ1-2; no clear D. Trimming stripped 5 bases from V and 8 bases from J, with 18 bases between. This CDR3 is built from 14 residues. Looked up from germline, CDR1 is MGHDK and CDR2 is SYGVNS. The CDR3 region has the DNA TGTGCCAGCAGTTCTAGAGCCAGGACTTACGGCTACACCTTC. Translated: CASSSRARTYGYTF.

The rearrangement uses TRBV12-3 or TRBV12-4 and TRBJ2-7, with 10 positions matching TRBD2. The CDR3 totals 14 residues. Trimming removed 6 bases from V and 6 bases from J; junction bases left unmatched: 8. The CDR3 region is CASRRAGGPGEQYF. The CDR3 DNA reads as TGTGCCAGCAGAAGAGCGGGAGGGCCCGGCGAGCAGTACTTC.

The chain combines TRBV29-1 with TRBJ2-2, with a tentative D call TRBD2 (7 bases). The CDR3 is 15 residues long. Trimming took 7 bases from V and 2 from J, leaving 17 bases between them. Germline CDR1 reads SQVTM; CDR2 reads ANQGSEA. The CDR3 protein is CSAWGAGENTGELFF. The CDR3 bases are TGCAGCGCCTGGGGGGCGGGAGAAAACACCGGGGAGCTGTTTTTT.

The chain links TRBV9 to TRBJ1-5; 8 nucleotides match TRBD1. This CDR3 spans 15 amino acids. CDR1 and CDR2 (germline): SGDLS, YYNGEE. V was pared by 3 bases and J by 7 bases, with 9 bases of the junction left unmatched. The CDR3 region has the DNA TGTGCCAGCAGCGCCCAGGCAGGGGGCGACCAGCCCCAGCATTTT. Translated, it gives CASSAQAGGDQPQHF.

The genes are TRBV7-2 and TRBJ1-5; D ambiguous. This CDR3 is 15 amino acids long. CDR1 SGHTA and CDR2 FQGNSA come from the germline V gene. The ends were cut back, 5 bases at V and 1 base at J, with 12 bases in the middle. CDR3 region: CASSPLGESNQPQHF. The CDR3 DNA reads TGTGCCAGCAGCCCCCTTGGGGAAAGCAATCAGCCCCAGCATTTT.

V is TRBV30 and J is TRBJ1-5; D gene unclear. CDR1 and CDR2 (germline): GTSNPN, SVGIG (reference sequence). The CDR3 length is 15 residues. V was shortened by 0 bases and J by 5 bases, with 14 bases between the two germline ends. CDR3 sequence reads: CAWSVRRVGDQPQHF. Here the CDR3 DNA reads TGTGCCTGGAGTGTAAGGCGGGTCGGCGATCAGCCCCAGCATTTT.